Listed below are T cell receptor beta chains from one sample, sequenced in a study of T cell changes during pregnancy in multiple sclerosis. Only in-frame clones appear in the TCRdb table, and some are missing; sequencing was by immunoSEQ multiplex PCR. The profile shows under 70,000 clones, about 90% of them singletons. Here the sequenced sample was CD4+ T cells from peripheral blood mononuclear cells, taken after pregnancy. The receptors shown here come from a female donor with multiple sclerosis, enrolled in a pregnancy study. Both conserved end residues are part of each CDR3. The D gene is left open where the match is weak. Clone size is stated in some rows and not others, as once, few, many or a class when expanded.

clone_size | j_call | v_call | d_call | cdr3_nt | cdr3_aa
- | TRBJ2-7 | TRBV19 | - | TGTGCCACTGCACGGGGGACCATCTCCTACGAGCAGTACTTC | CATARGTISYEQYF
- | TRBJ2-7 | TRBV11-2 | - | TGTGCCAGCAGCTTACGGACAAGTACATACGAGCAGTACTTC | CASSLRTSTYEQYF
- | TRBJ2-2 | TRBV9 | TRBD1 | TGTGCCAGCAGCACAGGACAGGGCTCCACCGGGGAGCTGTTTTTT | CASSTGQGSTGELFF
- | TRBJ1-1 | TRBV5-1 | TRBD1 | TGCGCCAGCAGCTTTGAACAGGGGGCTGGAACTGAAGCTTTCTTT | CASSFEQGAGTEAFF
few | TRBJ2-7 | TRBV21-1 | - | TGTGCCAGCAGCGGGCGGGGGTACGAGCAGTACTTC | CASSGRGYEQYF
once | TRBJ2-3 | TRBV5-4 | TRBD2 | TGTGCCAGCAGCCCGGTGGGGGGGACTAGCACAGATACGCAGTATTTT | CASSPVGGTSTDTQYF
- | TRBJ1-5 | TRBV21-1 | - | TGTGCCAGCTCTTCAGGGATTAGCAATCAGCCCCAGCATTTT | CASSSGISNQPQHF
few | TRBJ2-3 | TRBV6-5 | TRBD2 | TGTGCCAGCCGCCCGGGGGGGGCCTATACGCAGTATTTT | CASRPGGAYTQYF
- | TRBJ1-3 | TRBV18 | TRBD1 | TGTGCCAGCTCACCACCCCGGGACAGGATACACCCGAGCTCTGGAAACACCATATATTTT | CASSPPRDRIHPSSGNTIYF
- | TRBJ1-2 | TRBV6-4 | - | TGTGCCAGCAGTGACTCCGGGGTCGGCTACACCTTC | CASSDSGVGYTF
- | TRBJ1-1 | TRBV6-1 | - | TGTGCCAGCAGTGAAAAGTGGGCGGGGACTGAAGCTTTCTTT | CASSEKWAGTEAFF
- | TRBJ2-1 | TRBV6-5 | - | TGTGCCAGCAGTTACTTTCAGGGGACTGAGCAGTTCTTC | CASSYFQGTEQFF
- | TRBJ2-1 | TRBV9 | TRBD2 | TGTGCCAGCAGCGTAATAACTAGCGCGGAGAATGAGCAGTTCTTC | CASSVITSAENEQFF
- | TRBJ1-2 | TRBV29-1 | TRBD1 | TGCAGCACCCGACAGGGAGGAGGCTACACCTTC | CSTRQGGGYTF
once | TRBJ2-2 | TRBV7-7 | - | TGTGCTAGCAGCCGATCTGCGGGGACGCACACCGGGGAGCTGTTTTTT | CASSRSAGTHTGELFF
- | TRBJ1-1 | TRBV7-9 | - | TGTGCCAGCAGCCGCGGGACGGTGGGGACTGAAGCTTTCTTT | CASSRGTVGTEAFF
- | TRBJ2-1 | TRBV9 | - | TGTGCCAGCAGCCCCCAGGTGTACAGTGAGCAGTTCTTC | CASSPQVYSEQFF
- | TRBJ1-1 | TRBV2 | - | TGTGCCAGCAGTGAACCGCTCCAATTAGACACTGAAGCTTTCTTT | CASSEPLQLDTEAFF
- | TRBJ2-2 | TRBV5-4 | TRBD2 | TGTGCCAGCCGCAATTGGGGGGGGAACACCGGGGAGCTGTTTTTT | CASRNWGGNTGELFF
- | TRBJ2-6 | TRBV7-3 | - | TGTGCCAGCAGCGAAGCAAGTTCTGGGGCCAACGTCCTGACTTTC | CASSEASSGANVLTF
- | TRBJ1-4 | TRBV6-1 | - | TGTGCCAGCAGTCCGTGGCCTAATGAAAAACTGTTTTTT | CASSPWPNEKLFF
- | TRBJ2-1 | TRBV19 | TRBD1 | TGTGCCAGTAGTATGATTCAGACAGGGCCTGGGAATGAGCAGTTCTTC | CASSMIQTGPGNEQFF
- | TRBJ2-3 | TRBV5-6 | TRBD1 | TGTGCCAGCAGCCCCGCAGGTGGGACAGGAGGTACGCAGTATTTT | CASSPAGGTGGTQYF
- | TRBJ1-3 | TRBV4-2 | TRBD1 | TGTGCCAGCAGCCAAGAAGGGGGCAGCTCTGGAAACACCATATATTTT | CASSQEGGSSGNTIYF
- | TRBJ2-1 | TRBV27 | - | TGTGCCAGCACCCCCTCGGGGGTCGGCAATGAGCAGTTCTTC | CASTPSGVGNEQFF
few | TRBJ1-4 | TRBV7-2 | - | TGTGCCAGCAGCCCTAAGGGGGGGTTTCGGGAAAAACTGTTTTTT | CASSPKGGFREKLFF
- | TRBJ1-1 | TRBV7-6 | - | TGTGCCAGCAGCCTAGAAGACAGGACGAACACTGAAGCTTTCTTT | CASSLEDRTNTEAFF
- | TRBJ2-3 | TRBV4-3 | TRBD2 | TGCGCCAGCAGCCAAGCCGCAGCGGGGGCTCAAGATACGCAGTATTTT | CASSQAAAGAQDTQYF
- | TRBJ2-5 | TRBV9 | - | TGTGCCAGCAGCGTAGGGGGGCCCCAAGAGACCCAGTACTTC | CASSVGGPQETQYF
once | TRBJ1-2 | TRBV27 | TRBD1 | TGTGCCAGCAGTTTTTGGGACAGGGGGCTTGGATCTAACTATGGCTACACCTTC | CASSFWDRGLGSNYGYTF
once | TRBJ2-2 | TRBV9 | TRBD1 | TGTGCCAGCAGCCCACGTTGGGGACAGGAGGTCGGGGAGCTGTTTTTT | CASSPRWGQEVGELFF
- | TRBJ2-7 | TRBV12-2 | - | TGTGCAACCTCTCTCCGGGAGCTTTCCTACGAGCAGTACTTC | CATSLRELSYEQYF
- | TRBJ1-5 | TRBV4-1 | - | TGCGCCAGCAGCCAATCGGGTGGGAATCAGCCCCAGCATTTT | CASSQSGGNQPQHF
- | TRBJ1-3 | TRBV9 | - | TGTGCCAGCAGCGTAGTGGGGGGCTCTGGAAACACCATATATTTT | CASSVVGGSGNTIYF
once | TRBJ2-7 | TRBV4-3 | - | TGCGCCAGCAGCCAAGAGGCCCGACAGACCTACGAGCAGTACTTC | CASSQEARQTYEQYF
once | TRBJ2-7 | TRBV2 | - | TGTGCCAGCAAGGGGGAACCCTACGAGCAGTACTTC | CASKGEPYEQYF
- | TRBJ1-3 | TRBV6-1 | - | TGTGCCAGCAGCGAACAGGGATCTGGAAACACCATATATTTT | CASSEQGSGNTIYF
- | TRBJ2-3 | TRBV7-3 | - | TGTGCCAGCAGCCCAACAGGTAGCACAGATACGCAGTATTTT | CASSPTGSTDTQYF
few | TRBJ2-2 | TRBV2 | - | TGTGCCAGCACGGCTGCTCGGGGCGGGGAGCTGTTTTTT | CASTAARGGELFF
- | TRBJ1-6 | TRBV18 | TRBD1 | TGTGCCAGCTCACCCCTGGGACAGGAAAATTCACCCCTCCACTTT | CASSPLGQENSPLHF
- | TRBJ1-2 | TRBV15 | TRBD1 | TGTGCCACCAGCAGAGGACAGGGGATCGGTGGCTACACCTTC | CATSRGQGIGGYTF